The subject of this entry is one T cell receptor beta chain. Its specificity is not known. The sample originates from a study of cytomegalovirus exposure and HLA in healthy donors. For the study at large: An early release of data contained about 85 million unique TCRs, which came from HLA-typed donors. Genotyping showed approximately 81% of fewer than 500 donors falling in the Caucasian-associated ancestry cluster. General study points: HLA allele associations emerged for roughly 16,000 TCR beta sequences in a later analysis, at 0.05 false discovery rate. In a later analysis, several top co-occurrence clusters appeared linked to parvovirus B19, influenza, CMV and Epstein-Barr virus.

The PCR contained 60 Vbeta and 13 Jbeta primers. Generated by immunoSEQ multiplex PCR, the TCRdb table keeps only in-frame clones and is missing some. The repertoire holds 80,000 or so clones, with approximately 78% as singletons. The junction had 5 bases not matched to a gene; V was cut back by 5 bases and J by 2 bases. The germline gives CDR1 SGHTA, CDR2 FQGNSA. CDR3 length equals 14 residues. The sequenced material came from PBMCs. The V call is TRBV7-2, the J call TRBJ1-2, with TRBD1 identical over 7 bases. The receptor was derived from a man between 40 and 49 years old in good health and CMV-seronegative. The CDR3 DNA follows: TGTGCCAGCAGCCCGACAGGGTTAAACTATGGCTACACCTTC. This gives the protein CASSPTGLNYGYTF.